Listed below are T cell receptor beta chains from one sample, sequenced in a study of cytomegalovirus exposure and HLA in healthy donors. The method was immunoSEQ multiplex PCR; TCRdb's version includes in-frame clones alone and lacks a portion of them. The table records approximately 160,000 clones, roughly 80% of them present only once. Sequences were obtained from PBMCs. These TCRs come from a human donor in good health. The CDR3 runs from the conserved cysteine through the conserved F or W. Fields, in order: J gene, CDR3 length, D gene, clone size, V gene, CDR3 DNA, CDR3 protein. The D gene is left open where the match is weak. The size field is filled for only some rows; it gives once, few, many or a size class.

TRBJ2-7	15	TRBD1	.	TRBV27	TGTGCCAGCAGTTACTCTAGGACAGGGGACAACGAGCAGTACTTC	CASSYSRTGDNEQYF
TRBJ2-7	16	TRBD1	.	TRBV5-4	TGTGCCAGCAGCTTGGGTTATAAGGACAGGGTCCCCGAGCAGTACTTC	CASSLGYKDRVPEQYF
TRBJ1-1	13	TRBD1	.	TRBV27	TGTGCCAGCAGGATAAGGACAGGGTCCCAAGCTTTCTTT	CASRIRTGSQAFF
TRBJ1-5	14	.	.	TRBV19	TGTGCCAGTAGTCCCACAGGGACCAATCAGCTCCAGCATTTT	CASSPTGTNQLQHF
TRBJ2-7	13	TRBD1	.	TRBV5-1	TGCGCCAGCAGTAGACAGGGGATGGGCGAGCAGTACTTC	CASSRQGMGEQYF
TRBJ2-1	13	.	.	TRBV19	TGTGCCACCAACCGGGGGAGCTACAATGAGCAGTTCTTC	CATNRGSYNEQFF
TRBJ2-7	20	TRBD1	.	TRBV12-5	TGTGCTAGTGGTTCCATAATTCGGGGTCGGGACAGGGGATACTCCTACGAGCAGTACTTC	CASGSIIRGRDRGYSYEQYF
TRBJ2-3	15	TRBD2	.	TRBV6-4	TGTGCCAGCAGTGCGGATAGCGGGGGCACAGATACGCAGTATTTT	CASSADSGGTDTQYF
TRBJ2-7	11	.	few	TRBV28	TGTGCCAGCAGTACATACTACGAGCAGTACTTC	CASSTYYEQYF
TRBJ1-1	15	.	few	TRBV4-1	TGCGCCAGCAGCCTGGACACGGCCCCCAACACTGAAGCTTTCTTT	CASSLDTAPNTEAFF
TRBJ2-3	16	.	.	TRBV27	TGTGCCAGCAGCTCGCACTACCCCGTCCCAGAAGATACGCAGTATTTT	CASSSHYPVPEDTQYF
TRBJ2-1	13	.	few	TRBV10-3	TGTGCCATCACCCGGGACATACGAACTGAGCAGTTCTTC	CAITRDIRTEQFF
TRBJ2-4	18	TRBD2	once	TRBV13	TGTGCCAGCAGCCCTGGACTAGCGGGGGGGATAGCCAAAAACATTCAGTACTTC	CASSPGLAGGIAKNIQYF
TRBJ2-3	14	TRBD1	.	TRBV4-3	TGCGCCAGCAGCCGGGACAGGGGACCAGATACGCAGTATTTT	CASSRDRGPDTQYF
TRBJ2-5	17	TRBD2	few	TRBV4-3	TGCGCCAGCAGCCAGGGACTAGCGGGGGCGACAGTGGAGACCCAGTACTTC	CASSQGLAGATVETQYF
TRBJ1-1	15	TRBD1	.	TRBV5-1	TGCGCCAGCAGCCTAGGGACAGGTGTGAACACTGAAGCTTTCTTT	CASSLGTGVNTEAFF
TRBJ1-2	14	TRBD1	.	TRBV4-3	TGCGCCAGCAGCCGCGCAGGGGGCGACTATGGCTACACCTTC	CASSRAGGDYGYTF
TRBJ1-2	14	.	once	TRBV9	TGTGCCAGCAGCGTAGATGGGGCCTTCTATGGCTACACCTTC	CASSVDGAFYGYTF
TRBJ1-4	19	.	few	TRBV6-4	TGTGCCAGCAGTGACTACACCCTTCGATTTGGGGCCTCAAATGAAAAACTGTTTTTT	CASSDYTLRFGASNEKLFF
TRBJ1-2	16	TRBD1	.	TRBV11-2	TGTGCCAGCAGCTTAGTTGGGACAGCTAACAGTTATGGCTACACCTTC	CASSLVGTANSYGYTF
TRBJ2-7	14	.	.	TRBV5-4	TGTGCCAGCAGCACGGCGGGGCAGACCTACGAGCAGTACTTC	CASSTAGQTYEQYF
TRBJ2-5	16	TRBD2	once	TRBV7-6	TGTGCCAGCAGCTTGCCTAGCGGGGGTGGACAAGAGACCCAGTACTTC	CASSLPSGGGQETQYF
TRBJ2-7	14	.	.	TRBV5-6	TGTGCCAGCAGCTTGGGGGGCCCCTCCTACGAGCAGTACTTC	CASSLGGPSYEQYF
TRBJ1-1	14	TRBD1	once	TRBV5-1	TGCGCCAGCAGCGCAGGACAGGGGATAAGTGAAGCTTTCTTT	CASSAGQGISEAFF
TRBJ2-7	14	TRBD2	.	TRBV19	TGTGCCAGTAGTGCCGGGGGGACGTCCTACGAGCAGTACTTC	CASSAGGTSYEQYF